The rows below give T cell receptor beta chains drawn from one sample of a study of post-analysis software for immune sequencing data. TCRdb reanalysed the PCR reads using MiXCR and keeps one entry per CDR3 protein. The sample has some 700,000 distinct CDR3 sequences, approximately 59% seen once; the top ten hold roughly 12%. The sequenced sample consisted of blood. These TCRs come from a girl aged 2-10 years with multiple sclerosis. Each CDR3 is given with its conserved first and last residue. The order of the fields is V gene, J gene, clone size, D gene, CDR3 DNA, CDR3 protein. A D gene is named only where the DNA matches it firmly. The size field is filled for only some rows; it gives once, few, many or a size class.

V gene: TRBV7-4
J gene: TRBJ1-5
clone size: NA
D gene: NA
CDR3 DNA: TGTGCCGGCAGCTCGAAAACAGAGAGCTATAGCAATCAGCCCCAGCATTTT
CDR3 protein: CAGSSKTESYSNQPQHF

V gene: TRBV20-1
J gene: TRBJ2-1
clone size: NA
D gene: NA
CDR3 DNA: TGCAGTGCTAGAGTTAATAGGTTGGACGGAACCTACAATGAGCAGTTCTTC
CDR3 protein: CSARVNRLDGTYNEQFF

V gene: TRBV3-1
J gene: TRBJ2-5
clone size: NA
D gene: NA
CDR3 DNA: TGTGCCAGCAGCCCGGCAGGGAAAGAGACCCAGTACTTC
CDR3 protein: CASSPAGKETQYF

V gene: TRBV28
J gene: TRBJ1-6
clone size: NA
D gene: TRBD1
CDR3 DNA: TGTGCCAGCAGTTTAATATTAGGGACAGCTAATTCACCCCTCCACTTT
CDR3 protein: CASSLILGTANSPLHF

V gene: TRBV12-3/TRBV12-4
J gene: TRBJ2-1
clone size: once
D gene: TRBD2
CDR3 DNA: TGTGCCAGCAGACGCGAGCTAGCGGGGGGGCCCCAGCGTGAGCAGTTCTTC
CDR3 protein: CASRRELAGGPQREQFF

V gene: TRBV7-8
J gene: TRBJ2-5
clone size: NA
D gene: NA
CDR3 DNA: TGTGCCAGCAGGCCGTTCGGGGTTCGAGAGACCCAGTACTTC
CDR3 protein: CASRPFGVRETQYF

V gene: TRBV20-1
J gene: TRBJ2-3
clone size: NA
D gene: TRBD1
CDR3 DNA: TGCAGTGCTAGTTCCGGGACAGGGGCCACAGATACGCAGTATTTT
CDR3 protein: CSASSGTGATDTQYF

V gene: TRBV6-6
J gene: TRBJ2-3
clone size: NA
D gene: NA
CDR3 DNA: TGTGCCAGCAGCTACCCCATTACCGACACAGATACGCAGTATTTT
CDR3 protein: CASSYPITDTDTQYF

V gene: TRBV12-3/TRBV12-4
J gene: TRBJ2-3
clone size: NA
D gene: NA
CDR3 DNA: TGTGCCAGCAGTTTAGGGGCCAGATCAGATACGCAGTATTTT
CDR3 protein: CASSLGARSDTQYF

V gene: TRBV7-6
J gene: TRBJ2-3
clone size: NA
D gene: NA
CDR3 DNA: TGTGCCAGCAGCAAACTTTACGGGGCCACAGATACGCAGTATTTT
CDR3 protein: CASSKLYGATDTQYF

V gene: TRBV29-1
J gene: TRBJ2-5
clone size: NA
D gene: TRBD1
CDR3 DNA: TGCAGCGTTGACTCGGGACAGGGTGGGGAGACCCAGTACTTC
CDR3 protein: CSVDSGQGGETQYF

V gene: TRBV5-1
J gene: TRBJ2-5
clone size: NA
D gene: TRBD2
CDR3 DNA: TGCGCCAGCAGCTTGAGGCCGCAAATTCGGACTAGCCGGTACCAAGAGACCCAGTACTTC
CDR3 protein: CASSLRPQIRTSRYQETQYF

V gene: TRBV7-9
J gene: TRBJ2-1
clone size: few
D gene: TRBD1
CDR3 DNA: TGTGCCAGCGAAGACAGGGGGAAGAGTGAGCAGTTCTTC
CDR3 protein: CASEDRGKSEQFF

V gene: TRBV12-3/TRBV12-4
J gene: TRBJ2-7
clone size: few
D gene: NA
CDR3 DNA: TGTGCCAGCAGTTGGTCCAGCTACAATGAGCAGTACTTC
CDR3 protein: CASSWSSYNEQYF

V gene: TRBV7-6
J gene: TRBJ2-6
clone size: NA
D gene: NA
CDR3 DNA: TGTGCCAGCAGCTTATACGGCCCCAGCTCTGGGGCCAACGTCCTGACTTTC
CDR3 protein: CASSLYGPSSGANVLTF

V gene: TRBV7-9
J gene: TRBJ2-7
clone size: NA
D gene: NA
CDR3 DNA: TGTGCCAGCAGCTCAGTGGAGGCGGGGAGCTCCTACGAGCAGTACTTC
CDR3 protein: CASSSVEAGSSYEQYF

V gene: TRBV15
J gene: TRBJ1-2
clone size: NA
D gene: TRBD1
CDR3 DNA: TGTGCCACCAGCAGAGAGAGGACAGGGGCGTTGGGCTACACCTTC
CDR3 protein: CATSRERTGALGYTF

V gene: TRBV5-1
J gene: TRBJ2-1
clone size: NA
D gene: NA
CDR3 DNA: TGCGCCAGCAGCTTTGGGAGCCATGAGCAGTTCTTC
CDR3 protein: CASSFGSHEQFF

V gene: TRBV4-1
J gene: TRBJ2-3
clone size: NA
D gene: TRBD2
CDR3 DNA: TGCGCCAGCAGCCTAGAGGGACTAGCACGGCCCGCGGATACGCAGTATTTT
CDR3 protein: CASSLEGLARPADTQYF

V gene: TRBV29-1
J gene: TRBJ1-2
clone size: few
D gene: NA
CDR3 DNA: TGCAGCGCGGTCGGTGCGGGCCTGGGCCGGGGCGGCTACACCTTC
CDR3 protein: CSAVGAGLGRGGYTF

V gene: TRBV27
J gene: TRBJ2-7
clone size: NA
D gene: TRBD1
CDR3 DNA: TGTGCCAGCAGACGACCGGGACAGTCCTACGAGCAGTACTTC
CDR3 protein: CASRRPGQSYEQYF

V gene: TRBV12-3/TRBV12-4
J gene: TRBJ2-7
clone size: few
D gene: NA
CDR3 DNA: TGTGCCAGCAGCCGGCAGGGGCCGGGGGAGCAGTACTTC
CDR3 protein: CASSRQGPGEQYF

V gene: TRBV18
J gene: TRBJ2-6
clone size: once
D gene: NA
CDR3 DNA: TGTGCCAGCTCACCAATAGCGGCCCTCCGGCGTCCTGGGGCCAACGTCCTGACTTTC
CDR3 protein: CASSPIAALRRPGANVLTF

V gene: TRBV6-5
J gene: TRBJ2-3
clone size: few
D gene: NA
CDR3 DNA: TGTGCCAGCAGTAGGATAGGGGGAACGAGCACAGATACGCAGTATTTT
CDR3 protein: CASSRIGGTSTDTQYF

V gene: TRBV6-5
J gene: TRBJ2-3
clone size: few
D gene: NA
CDR3 DNA: TGTGCCAGCAGGATCGGACTCTCTGGGGACACAGATACGCAGTATTTT
CDR3 protein: CASRIGLSGDTDTQYF

V gene: TRBV10-3
J gene: TRBJ2-5
clone size: NA
D gene: NA
CDR3 DNA: TGTGCCATCAGTGAGACACCCGCCCGGCAAGAGACCCAGTACTTC
CDR3 protein: CAISETPARQETQYF

V gene: TRBV4-1
J gene: TRBJ2-3
clone size: NA
D gene: TRBD2
CDR3 DNA: TGCGCCAGCAGCCAAGATAAAAGCGGGGGGGAGACAGATACGCAGTATTTT
CDR3 protein: CASSQDKSGGETDTQYF

V gene: TRBV30
J gene: TRBJ1-4
clone size: NA
D gene: NA
CDR3 DNA: TGTGCCTGGAGTGCGACAGCGACTAATGAAAAACTGTTTTTT
CDR3 protein: CAWSATATNEKLFF

V gene: TRBV6-1
J gene: TRBJ2-1
clone size: few
D gene: TRBD2
CDR3 DNA: TGTGCCAGCAGTGCGAGCGGGAAGCAGTTCTTC
CDR3 protein: CASSASGKQFF

V gene: TRBV4-3
J gene: TRBJ1-1
clone size: NA
D gene: NA
CDR3 DNA: TGCGCCAGCAGCCAAGACCTGATGAACACTGAAGCTTTCTTT
CDR3 protein: CASSQDLMNTEAFF

V gene: TRBV11-2
J gene: TRBJ2-7
clone size: NA
D gene: NA
CDR3 DNA: TGTGCCAGCAGCGTAGCTCGGGGTAGCTCCTACGAGCAGTACTTC
CDR3 protein: CASSVARGSSYEQYF

V gene: TRBV5-1
J gene: TRBJ2-3
clone size: many
D gene: TRBD2
CDR3 DNA: TGTGCCAGCAGCCCTGGACTAGCAGATACGCAGTATTTT
CDR3 protein: CASSPGLADTQYF

V gene: TRBV12-3/TRBV12-4
J gene: TRBJ1-1
clone size: once
D gene: NA
CDR3 DNA: TGTGCCAGCAGTTCTGGGATCGGGACTGCAAACACTGAAGCTTTCTTT
CDR3 protein: CASSSGIGTANTEAFF

V gene: TRBV27
J gene: TRBJ2-7
clone size: NA
D gene: TRBD2
CDR3 DNA: TGTGCCAGCAGCACGATCGGACTAGCGGGAGACGAGCAGTACTTC
CDR3 protein: CASSTIGLAGDEQYF

V gene: TRBV20-1
J gene: TRBJ2-5
clone size: NA
D gene: NA
CDR3 DNA: TGCAGTGCTAGAGTACCAGCGGAAGAGACCCAGTACTTC
CDR3 protein: CSARVPAEETQYF

V gene: TRBV20-1
J gene: TRBJ2-5
clone size: NA
D gene: NA
CDR3 DNA: TGCAGTGCTAGACCCCGAAGTACCCTGCGGGAGACCCAGTACTTC
CDR3 protein: CSARPRSTLRETQYF

V gene: TRBV7-2
J gene: TRBJ2-2
clone size: NA
D gene: TRBD2
CDR3 DNA: TGTGCCAGCAGCTTAGGGGTTCGGGGGGCCGGGGAGCTGTTTTTT
CDR3 protein: CASSLGVRGAGELFF

V gene: TRBV5-1
J gene: TRBJ2-7
clone size: many
D gene: NA
CDR3 DNA: TGTGCCAGCAGTTTAGGCCAAAACTACGAGCAGTACTTC
CDR3 protein: CASSLGQNYEQYF

V gene: TRBV12-3/TRBV12-4
J gene: TRBJ2-1
clone size: NA
D gene: NA
CDR3 DNA: TGTGCCAGCAGTTTAGCACCAGCCCGGGACTTCAATGAGCAGTTCTTC
CDR3 protein: CASSLAPARDFNEQFF

V gene: TRBV7-2
J gene: TRBJ1-2
clone size: NA
D gene: NA
CDR3 DNA: TGTGCCAGCAGCCGAAACAGGGACGGCTACACCTTC
CDR3 protein: CASSRNRDGYTF

V gene: TRBV29-1
J gene: TRBJ1-2
clone size: few
D gene: NA
CDR3 DNA: TGCAGCGTTGACCGTTCGAACTATGGCTACACCTTC
CDR3 protein: CSVDRSNYGYTF

V gene: TRBV20-1
J gene: TRBJ2-1
clone size: few
D gene: TRBD2
CDR3 DNA: TGCAGTGCTAGCCCGACTAGCGGGAGGACCCTTTACAATGAGCAGTTCTTC
CDR3 protein: CSASPTSGRTLYNEQFF

V gene: TRBV7-3
J gene: TRBJ2-7
clone size: NA
D gene: TRBD1
CDR3 DNA: TGTGCCAGCAGCATCCGGGACAGCTCGGGGGAGCAGTACTTC
CDR3 protein: CASSIRDSSGEQYF

V gene: TRBV25-1
J gene: TRBJ2-1
clone size: NA
D gene: TRBD2
CDR3 DNA: TGTGCCAGCAGTGATAGGGGACTAGCGGGGAGCTCCTACAATGAGCAGTTCTTC
CDR3 protein: CASSDRGLAGSSYNEQFF

V gene: TRBV7-2
J gene: TRBJ2-7
clone size: few
D gene: NA
CDR3 DNA: TGTGCCAGCAGCTTAAACGGCGGAGGATACAATGAGCAGTACTTC
CDR3 protein: CASSLNGGGYNEQYF

V gene: TRBV12-3/TRBV12-4
J gene: TRBJ1-2
clone size: NA
D gene: TRBD1
CDR3 DNA: TGCGCCAGCAGACAGGGTTATGGCTACACCTTC
CDR3 protein: CASRQGYGYTF

V gene: TRBV4-3
J gene: TRBJ2-1
clone size: once
D gene: NA
CDR3 DNA: TGCGCCAGCAGCCTTTCCGACTCCCACTCCTACAATGAGCAGTTCTTC
CDR3 protein: CASSLSDSHSYNEQFF

V gene: TRBV7-2
J gene: TRBJ1-5
clone size: NA
D gene: NA
CDR3 DNA: TGTGCCAGCAGCTTCAGTAGAACTCAGCCCCAGCATTTT
CDR3 protein: CASSFSRTQPQHF

V gene: TRBV4-1
J gene: TRBJ2-1
clone size: once
D gene: NA
CDR3 DNA: TGCGCCAGCAGCCAAGATCCCGGTCACAATGAGCAGTTCTTC
CDR3 protein: CASSQDPGHNEQFF

V gene: TRBV20-1
J gene: TRBJ2-1
clone size: few
D gene: NA
CDR3 DNA: TGCAGTGCTAGAGATACGGCAGCCGTTTACAATGAGCAGTTCTTC
CDR3 protein: CSARDTAAVYNEQFF

V gene: TRBV27
J gene: TRBJ2-7
clone size: NA
D gene: TRBD1
CDR3 DNA: TGTGCCAGCAGTTTAACGTCAGGGGGCCTCAACTACGAGCAGTACTTC
CDR3 protein: CASSLTSGGLNYEQYF

V gene: TRBV20-1
J gene: TRBJ2-1
clone size: NA
D gene: TRBD2
CDR3 DNA: TGCAGTGCAGAATATCATAGCGGGAGATACAATGAGCAGTTCTTC
CDR3 protein: CSAEYHSGRYNEQFF

V gene: TRBV7-8
J gene: TRBJ2-1
clone size: few
D gene: TRBD1
CDR3 DNA: TGTGCCAGCAGCTTAGTAGGAACAGGGGTCTACAATGAGCAGTTCTTC
CDR3 protein: CASSLVGTGVYNEQFF

V gene: TRBV12-3/TRBV12-4
J gene: TRBJ2-1
clone size: NA
D gene: TRBD2
CDR3 DNA: TGTGCCAGCAGTTGGACTAGATACAATGAGCAGTTCTTC
CDR3 protein: CASSWTRYNEQFF